A single sample gave rise to the 13 T cell receptor beta chains below, sequenced in a study of T cell responses to AZD1222 COVID-19 vaccine (dated by TCRdb to the early 2020s). The library relied on the immunoSEQ multiplex PCR assay. In its TCRdb copy, this immuneACCESS table keeps in-frame sequences only and misses some clones. Where compared with another copy, unresolved V genes explain less than half of these, and the others have no known cause. The sample table records roughly 120,000 clones; roughly nine tenths of these occur just once. The ten largest account for roughly 6.9% of the sample. The time point label of this sample denotes: baseline before first vaccination. Sequencing was performed on peripheral blood, taken on day 0 of AZD1222 vaccination. The receptor source for this set is an adult in good health.

V and J are TRBV14 and TRBJ1-1; possibly TRBD1 for D (5 bases). Trimming pared 5 bases from V and 5 bases from J, leaving 15 bases between. CDR1 and CDR2 (germline): SGHDN, FVKESK. The CDR3 length is 14 residues. The CDR3 DNA is TGTGCCAGCAGCAGGGACTTACTGAGGACTGAAGCTTTCTTT. Translated, it gives CASSRDLLRTEAFF.

This clone was seen a few times. The chain recombines TRBV7-6 with TRBJ1-1; D remains unclear. CDR1 and CDR2 (germline): SGHVS, FNYEAQ. Trimming removed 5 bases from V and 0 bases from J, with 25 bases in between. This CDR3 comprises 19 residues. The CDR3 is CASSPGRSLFSRLNTEAFF. The CDR3 DNA sequence: TGTGCCAGCAGCCCCGGACGGTCCCTGTTCTCCCGCTTGAACACTGAAGCTTTCTTT. The whole variable domain, remainder taken from reference TRBV7-6 and TRBJ1-1, is GAGVSQSPRYKVTKRGQDVALRCDPISGHVSLYWYRQALGQGPEFLTYFNYEAQQDKSGLPNDRFSAERPEGSISTLTIQRTEQRDSAMYRCASSPGRSLFSRLNTEAFFGQGTRLTVV.

The chain uses TRBV13 and TRBJ2-7; tentatively, D is TRBD1 (6 bases). CDR1 and CDR2 (germline): PRHDT, FYEKMQ (reference sequence). The CDR3 totals 14 residues. V lost 4 bases to trimming and J lost 1 base, with 11 bases between them. The DNA of the CDR3 is TGTGCCAGCAGCTCATTACAGGGTTCCTACGAGCAGTACTTC. It encodes CASSSLQGSYEQYF.

With regard to this clone: The sample carries other DNA sequences with the same CDR3. This chain connects TRBV3-1 (or the pseudogene TRBV3-2) to TRBJ1-3; unclear D gene. Germline assignment: CDR1 LGHDT and CDR2 YNNKEL (reference sequence). Between the trimmed V and J ends, which lost 0 bases and 4 bases, there was a span of 4 bases. The CDR3 extends over 13 amino acids. CDR3 loop: CASSQEGGNTIYF. CDR3 sequence (DNA): TGTGCCAGCAGCCAAGAGGGAGGAAACACCATATATTTT.

The genes are TRBV7-8 and TRBJ1-5; possibly TRBD1 for D (5 bases). V dropped 2 bases and J dropped 4 bases, with 15 bases sitting between them. Germline CDR1 reads SGHVS; CDR2 reads FQNEAQ. The CDR3 is 16 amino acids. The CDR3 nucleotides are TGTGCCAGCAGCTTATTTTTCGGGGGTGCTAATCAGCCCCAGCATTTT. Encoded protein: CASSLFFGGANQPQHF.

This clone occurred a few times. The chain links TRBV15 to TRBJ1-5; D not certain. The germline V gene has CDR1 LNHNV and CDR2 YYDKDF (reference sequence). V lost 0 bases, J lost 7 bases, and 13 bases lay in between. This CDR3 has 15 amino acids. The CDR3 DNA reads TGTGCCACCAGCAGAGATGGCCGGGGTCAACAGCCCCAGCATTTT. Translating gives CATSRDGRGQQPQHF.

The rearrangement joins TRBV5-1 to TRBJ1-4; D perhaps matches TRBD1 (5 bases). The CDR3 extends over 15 amino acids. Germline V lookup: CDR1 SGHRS, CDR2 YFSETQ. The V end was cut by 0 bases, the J end by 8 bases, with 14 bases between. The CDR3 sequence: CASSLAGTSEEKLFF. The CDR3 DNA follows: TGCGCCAGCAGCTTGGCCGGGACCTCGGAAGAAAAACTGTTTTTT.

J is TRBJ2-1 and V is TRBV29-1; D tentatively reads TRBD1 or TRBD2 (5 bases each). Germline CDR1 and CDR2: SQVTM and ANQGSEA. There are 10 residues in the CDR3. The CDR3 region is CSGLQEEQFF. The CDR3 DNA reads as TGCTCGGGGCTACAAGAGGAGCAGTTCTTC.

This chain joins TRBV3-1 (or the pseudogene TRBV3-2) and TRBJ2-1; unclear D gene. Germline V lookup: CDR1 LGHDT, CDR2 YNNKEL (reference sequence). The CDR3 is 14 residues long. V was pared by 4 bases and J by 0 bases, with 7 bases between. The CDR3 spells CASSRYSSYNEQFF. The CDR3 coding sequence is TGTGCCAGCAGCCGGTACAGCTCCTACAATGAGCAGTTCTTC.

This clone was recorded only once. The gene calls are TRBV5-1 and TRBJ1-2, with D hard to call. With 0 bases removed from V and 2 bases from J, the gap between germline ends came to 5 bases. The CDR3 extends over 13 amino acids. Germline loops: CDR1 SGHRS, CDR2 YFSETQ. CDR3 bases: TGCGCCAGCAGCTTGGAAGTCAACTATGGCTACACCTTC. This sequence encodes CASSLEVNYGYTF.

The chain has TRBV5-8 and TRBJ2-7; TRBD2 agrees at 9 bases. The V segment lost 0 bases and the J segment 0 bases; nucleotides outside the gene matches: 1. The CDR3 is 15 amino acids. Germline loops: CDR1 SGHTS, CDR2 YDEGEE. CDR3 amino acids: CASSLGLADSYEQYF. The CDR3 DNA reads TGTGCCAGCAGCTTGGGACTAGCGGACTCCTACGAGCAGTACTTC.

The chain uses TRBV3-1 (or the pseudogene TRBV3-2) and TRBJ1-5, with TRBD1 matching 12 bases. CDR1 and CDR2 (germline): LGHDT, YNNKEL (reference sequence). Germline trimming cut 4 bases from V and 2 bases from J; bases unmatched to any gene: 12. The CDR3 runs 19 residues. CDR3 residues: CASSPGTGGVGRGNQPQHF. In DNA form, the CDR3 reads TGTGCCAGCAGCCCAGGGACAGGGGGCGTAGGAAGGGGCAATCAGCCCCAGCATTTT.

This clone came up once. This chain joins TRBV3-1 (or the pseudogene TRBV3-2) and TRBJ2-7; D not certain. Germline-derived CDR1 and CDR2 are LGHDT and YNNKEL (reference sequence). The germline V and J ends were trimmed by 1 base and 0 bases, with 7 bases remaining between them. This CDR3 is 14 amino acids long. CDR3 loop: CASSQGYSSYEQYF. For the CDR3, the DNA is TGTGCCAGCAGCCAAGGTTACAGCTCCTACGAGCAGTACTTC.